The 2 T cell receptor beta chains below all came from one sample that was sequenced in a study of blood T cells in healthy people across ages. Primers used in a second PCR of roughly 7 to 12 cycles were a sample-barcoded 5' primer and a J-beta primer mix. MiXCR, applied by TCRdb to the 5' RACE reads, yields one record per CDR3 protein. The repertoire has about 1.8 million distinct CDR3 sequences, around half of them found once; the top ten carry approximately 2.1%. Sequencing input: blood. The origin of the receptors is a woman in her thirties or forties in good health.

The V gene is TRBV7-9, the J gene TRBJ1-6, with a possible D match to TRBD1 (5 bases). The CDR3 is 15 amino acids. V was trimmed by 2 bases and J by 6 bases, leaving 11 bases between them. Per germline, CDR1 SEHNR and CDR2 FQNEAQ (reference sequence). As DNA, the CDR3 is TGTGCCAGCAGCTTATCGGGGGGACCTAATTCACCCCTCCACTTT. This gives the protein CASSLSGGPNSPLHF. Looking up the rest from reference TRBV7-9 and TRBJ1-6 gives the full variable domain: DTGVSQNPRHKITKRGQNVTFRCDPISEHNRLYWYRQTLGQGPEFLTYFQNEAQLEKSRLLSDRFSAERPKGSFSTLEIQRTEQGDSAMYLCASSLSGGPNSPLHFGNGTRLTVT.

V and J are TRBV24-1 and TRBJ1-2; 7 bases are shared with TRBD1. Trimming took 4 bases from V and 5 from J; bases not matched to a gene: 12. Germline V gene sequence: CDR1 KGHDR, CDR2 SFDVKD. The CDR3 is 16 residues long. The CDR3 DNA follows: TGTGCCACCAGTGAATCGGGACTACAGGGGTTATATGGCTACACCTTC. Protein: CATSESGLQGLYGYTF.